This T cell receptor beta chain derives from a study of blood T cell repertoires in COVID-19. In the study overall: Among Cohort 3 donors, those recovered had two negative PCRs, clearance, or symptom resolution.

The cohort comprised adults aged about 18 to 100 years residing in around 25 US areas. Cohorts were determined from participant-reported clinical history. This CDR3 comprises 15 residues. In germline, CDR1 is SGHTA, CDR2 FQGTGA. V lost 1 base to trimming and J lost 4 bases; unmatched junction nucleotides: 6. Generated by immunoSEQ multiplex PCR, the TCRdb table keeps only in-frame clones and is missing some. The sample holds a few hundred thousand clones; around 90% are singletons and the top ten take 2% to 2.5%. The sequence came from a woman between 55 and 75 years old in a cohort exposed to, infected with or recovered from COVID-19 (not recorded which). Sequenced sample: PBMCs or T cells enriched from blood (not recorded which). This chain joins TRBV7-3 and TRBJ2-5; 7 bases agree with TRBD2. CDR3 DNA sequence: TGTGCCAGCAGCTTAAGGGCGGGGAGGGTAGAGACCCAGTACTTC. Translating it yields CASSLRAGRVETQYF.